This is a list of T cell receptor beta chains from one sample in a study of blood T cell repertoires in COVID-19. Some clones are missing from TCRdb's copy, which holds only in-frame ones; the method was immunoSEQ multiplex PCR. The sample lists 300,000 to 400,000 clones, approximately 88% seen once, with 4.5% to 5.5% in the top ten. The source material was PBMCs or T cells enriched from blood (not recorded which). These receptors all come from a man in his sixties who had recovered from COVID-19. The CDR3 runs from the conserved cysteine through the conserved F or W. Fields, in order: V gene, D gene, clone size, J gene, CDR3 DNA, CDR3 protein. A D gene is named only where the DNA matches it firmly. Part of the rows lack a size; the others show once, few, many or a class for expanded clones.

v_call: TRBV5-1
d_call: NA
clone_size: NA
j_call: TRBJ2-3
cdr3_nt: TGCGCCAGCAGTGAATCGATACCCGGGGATACGCAGTATTTT
cdr3_aa: CASSESIPGDTQYF

v_call: TRBV6-5
d_call: NA
clone_size: NA
j_call: TRBJ2-7
cdr3_nt: TGTGCCAGCAGACCGACAGGATCCTACGAGCAGTACTTC
cdr3_aa: CASRPTGSYEQYF

v_call: TRBV7-7
d_call: TRBD2
clone_size: NA
j_call: TRBJ2-3
cdr3_nt: TGTGCTAGCAGCTTAGGCGGGAGCACGTCAGATACGCAGTATTTT
cdr3_aa: CASSLGGSTSDTQYF

v_call: TRBV6-5
d_call: TRBD1
clone_size: NA
j_call: TRBJ1-5
cdr3_nt: TGTGCCAGCAGGAAAGGACAGGGCAATCAGCCCCAGCATTTT
cdr3_aa: CASRKGQGNQPQHF

v_call: TRBV6-2/TRBV6-3
d_call: NA
clone_size: NA
j_call: TRBJ2-7
cdr3_nt: TGTGCCAGCAGCCACCCCTCTGCGGCTGCCTACGAGCAGTACTTC
cdr3_aa: CASSHPSAAAYEQYF

v_call: TRBV19
d_call: TRBD2
clone_size: NA
j_call: TRBJ2-2
cdr3_nt: TGTGCCAGTATCGGGGGGAGTGGGAACACCGGGGAGCTGTTTTTT
cdr3_aa: CASIGGSGNTGELFF

v_call: TRBV7-3
d_call: TRBD2
clone_size: NA
j_call: TRBJ2-7
cdr3_nt: TGTGCCAGCAGCTTAGGGCTAGCGGGGAACTACGAGCAGTACTTC
cdr3_aa: CASSLGLAGNYEQYF

v_call: TRBV20-1
d_call: TRBD2
clone_size: NA
j_call: TRBJ2-7
cdr3_nt: TGCAGTGCCCCACGGGGGGACGAGCAGTACTTC
cdr3_aa: CSAPRGDEQYF

v_call: TRBV21-1
d_call: NA
clone_size: NA
j_call: TRBJ2-7
cdr3_nt: TGTGCCAGCAGCAAACGAATAAACAGGAAGCCCTACGAGCAGTACTTC
cdr3_aa: CASSKRINRKPYEQYF

v_call: TRBV7-9
d_call: NA
clone_size: NA
j_call: TRBJ2-5
cdr3_nt: TGTGCCAGCAGCCAGCAAGAGACCCAGTACTTC
cdr3_aa: CASSQQETQYF

v_call: TRBV6-5
d_call: NA
clone_size: NA
j_call: TRBJ2-1
cdr3_nt: TGTGCCAGCACCCTTAGAGCCGTGTACAATGAGCAGTTCTTC
cdr3_aa: CASTLRAVYNEQFF

v_call: TRBV10-3
d_call: TRBD2
clone_size: few
j_call: TRBJ2-3
cdr3_nt: TGTGCCATCAGTGAGTCTTCGGGAGGAGGCACAGATACGCAGTATTTT
cdr3_aa: CAISESSGGGTDTQYF

v_call: TRBV7-9
d_call: NA
clone_size: NA
j_call: TRBJ2-1
cdr3_nt: TGTGCCAGCAGTGGTCTGGGGGACTTCTACAATGAGCAGTTCTTC
cdr3_aa: CASSGLGDFYNEQFF

v_call: TRBV2
d_call: NA
clone_size: NA
j_call: TRBJ2-3
cdr3_nt: TGTGCCAGTCAGACTGTAGCCACAGATACGCAGTATTTT
cdr3_aa: CASQTVATDTQYF

v_call: TRBV6-5
d_call: TRBD1
clone_size: NA
j_call: TRBJ1-4
cdr3_nt: TGTGCCAGCAAGTCGACAGGGGCAATTCAATTCCTGTTTTTT
cdr3_aa: CASKSTGAIQFLFF

v_call: TRBV5-1
d_call: TRBD1
clone_size: NA
j_call: TRBJ2-7
cdr3_nt: TGCGCCAGCAGCAACAGCGACAGGGGGCGCCACGAGCAGTACTTC
cdr3_aa: CASSNSDRGRHEQYF

v_call: TRBV5-1
d_call: TRBD1
clone_size: once
j_call: TRBJ2-7
cdr3_nt: TGCGCCAGCAGCCCCCGAGTCGGGACAGGCCTCTACGAGCAGTACTTC
cdr3_aa: CASSPRVGTGLYEQYF

v_call: TRBV11-3
d_call: NA
clone_size: few
j_call: TRBJ2-1
cdr3_nt: TGTGCCAGCAGCTCCTTGACAGGTAACTATGAGCAGTTCTTC
cdr3_aa: CASSSLTGNYEQFF

v_call: TRBV18
d_call: NA
clone_size: NA
j_call: TRBJ1-1
cdr3_nt: TGTGCCAGCTCACCCCCGGGATCTGAAGCTTTCTTT
cdr3_aa: CASSPPGSEAFF

v_call: TRBV6-5
d_call: NA
clone_size: NA
j_call: TRBJ2-1
cdr3_nt: TGTGCCAGCAGTTCCCTTTCGAGCGGGTCCTACAATGAGCAGTTCTTC
cdr3_aa: CASSSLSSGSYNEQFF

v_call: TRBV5-1
d_call: TRBD2
clone_size: NA
j_call: TRBJ2-1
cdr3_nt: TGCGCCAGCAAGGTCCGGGAGGGGAGCTCCTACAATGAGCAGTTCTTC
cdr3_aa: CASKVREGSSYNEQFF

v_call: TRBV7-8
d_call: TRBD1
clone_size: NA
j_call: TRBJ1-6
cdr3_nt: TGTGCCAGCAGCACGACAGGGGGCGGAGGGTCACCCCTCCACTTT
cdr3_aa: CASSTTGGGGSPLHF

v_call: TRBV19
d_call: NA
clone_size: NA
j_call: TRBJ2-5
cdr3_nt: TGTGCCAGTAGTACAGGCCGTTGGGAGACCCAGTACTTC
cdr3_aa: CASSTGRWETQYF

v_call: TRBV19
d_call: TRBD1
clone_size: NA
j_call: TRBJ1-1
cdr3_nt: TGTGCCAGTAGTCTTACAGGGGGGGCGAACACTGAAGCTTTCTTT
cdr3_aa: CASSLTGGANTEAFF

v_call: TRBV30
d_call: TRBD2
clone_size: NA
j_call: TRBJ2-7
cdr3_nt: TGTGCCTGGAAATCGTCCCCGGGGGGAGTGGGGGAGCAGTACTTC
cdr3_aa: CAWKSSPGGVGEQYF

v_call: TRBV10-3
d_call: NA
clone_size: NA
j_call: TRBJ2-1
cdr3_nt: TGTGCCATCAGTGCTCTGGCCCCATTCACCGACAATGAGCAGTTCTTC
cdr3_aa: CAISALAPFTDNEQFF

v_call: TRBV5-1
d_call: NA
clone_size: NA
j_call: TRBJ2-3
cdr3_nt: TGCGCCAGCAGCTTGGGTCAGGGGTTTAGCACAGATACGCAGTATTTT
cdr3_aa: CASSLGQGFSTDTQYF

v_call: TRBV18
d_call: TRBD1
clone_size: NA
j_call: TRBJ1-6
cdr3_nt: TGTGCCAGCTCACTATGGGACAGGGTCTCCTATAATTCACCCCTCCACTTT
cdr3_aa: CASSLWDRVSYNSPLHF

v_call: TRBV28
d_call: NA
clone_size: NA
j_call: TRBJ1-1
cdr3_nt: TGTGCCAGCAGTCCACAAGGACTCTGGAACACTGAAGCTTTCTTT
cdr3_aa: CASSPQGLWNTEAFF

v_call: TRBV27
d_call: NA
clone_size: NA
j_call: TRBJ1-3
cdr3_nt: TGTGCCAGCACCGAATCGTATCGGTACTCTGGAAACACCATATATTTT
cdr3_aa: CASTESYRYSGNTIYF

v_call: TRBV9
d_call: NA
clone_size: NA
j_call: TRBJ1-2
cdr3_nt: TGTGCCAGCAGCGCTAATTACAGGGCGGAGAGCTATGGCTACACCTTC
cdr3_aa: CASSANYRAESYGYTF

v_call: TRBV19
d_call: NA
clone_size: NA
j_call: TRBJ1-2
cdr3_nt: TGTGCCAGTAGTATCGTTCAGGGCGGGGGCTATGGCTACACCTTC
cdr3_aa: CASSIVQGGGYGYTF

v_call: TRBV5-1
d_call: NA
clone_size: NA
j_call: TRBJ2-3
cdr3_nt: TGCGCCAGCAGCTCTAGCGACTCAACAGATACGCAGTATTTT
cdr3_aa: CASSSSDSTDTQYF

v_call: TRBV28
d_call: NA
clone_size: few
j_call: TRBJ1-4
cdr3_nt: TGTGCCAGCAGTTTATCCGGTGGACAGAATAATGAAAAACTGTTTTTT
cdr3_aa: CASSLSGGQNNEKLFF

v_call: TRBV5-4
d_call: TRBD2
clone_size: once
j_call: TRBJ2-5
cdr3_nt: TGTGCCAGCAGCATAGGACTAGCGGGACAAGAGACCCAGTACTTC
cdr3_aa: CASSIGLAGQETQYF

v_call: TRBV7-2
d_call: NA
clone_size: once
j_call: TRBJ2-5
cdr3_nt: TGTGCCAGCAGCTTAGATGCTGAGCCCGGAGAGACCCAGTACTTC
cdr3_aa: CASSLDAEPGETQYF

v_call: TRBV11-3
d_call: TRBD1
clone_size: NA
j_call: TRBJ2-7
cdr3_nt: TGTGCCAGCAGCAAACGACAGGGTCGGGACGAGCAGTACTTC
cdr3_aa: CASSKRQGRDEQYF

v_call: TRBV7-2
d_call: TRBD1
clone_size: NA
j_call: TRBJ2-1
cdr3_nt: TGTGCCAGCAGCTTAGGGGTGGCAGGGGGCTTCTATGAGCAGTTCTTC
cdr3_aa: CASSLGVAGGFYEQFF

v_call: TRBV5-1
d_call: NA
clone_size: NA
j_call: TRBJ2-5
cdr3_nt: TGCGCCAGCAGCTTGGTCGTCAGTTCTGAAGAGACCCAGTACTTC
cdr3_aa: CASSLVVSSEETQYF

v_call: TRBV5-6
d_call: NA
clone_size: NA
j_call: TRBJ1-2
cdr3_nt: TGTGCCAGCAGCTTGCTGGCTCTGGGCGTGAGCTATGGCTACACCTTC
cdr3_aa: CASSLLALGVSYGYTF

v_call: TRBV2
d_call: NA
clone_size: NA
j_call: TRBJ2-1
cdr3_nt: TGTGCCAGCATGGGCCCCCGGCTGAATGAGCAGTTCTTC
cdr3_aa: CASMGPRLNEQFF